This T cell receptor (beta chain) was sequenced for a study of T cell responses to AZD1222 COVID-19 vaccine. Findings of the study overall: Across the whole spike, CD4 TCRs peaked at regions 160-218 and 743-854. Possibly, clonal diversity was underestimated; donors were largely white British and included more females. The breadth and depth of Spike-specific TCRs increased once two AZD1222 doses had been given.

Germline values: CDR1 SGHNT, CDR2 YYREEE (reference sequence). Trimming took off 4 bases at V and 3 bases at J, with 20 bases between the two ends. The CDR3 is 16 residues long. This clone has only one observation. What it recognizes is unknown. Some clones are missing from TCRdb's copy, which holds only in-frame ones; the method was immunoSEQ multiplex PCR. The repertoire holds about 150,000 clones, with 90% as singletons. The receptor was derived from an adult in good health. Here the sequenced sample was peripheral blood, taken on day 0 of AZD1222 vaccination. The chain recombines TRBV5-4 with TRBJ2-7, with D tentatively TRBD2 (7 bases). DNA for the CDR3: TGTGCCAGCAGCGCTTTGGGGGGCGGCGGGGGCTACGAGCAGTACTTC. Its protein is CASSALGGGGGYEQYF.